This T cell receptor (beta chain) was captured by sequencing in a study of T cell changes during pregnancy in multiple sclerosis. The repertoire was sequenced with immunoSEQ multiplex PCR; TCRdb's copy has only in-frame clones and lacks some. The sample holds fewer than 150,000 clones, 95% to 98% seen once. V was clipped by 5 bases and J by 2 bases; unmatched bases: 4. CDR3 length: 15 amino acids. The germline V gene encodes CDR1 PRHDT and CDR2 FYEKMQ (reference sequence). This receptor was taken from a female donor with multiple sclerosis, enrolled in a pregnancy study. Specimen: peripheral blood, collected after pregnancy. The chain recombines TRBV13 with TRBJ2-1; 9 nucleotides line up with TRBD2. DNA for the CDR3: TGTGCCAGCAGCATCCTAGCGGGACCCTACAATGAGCAGTTCTTC. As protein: CASSILAGPYNEQFF.